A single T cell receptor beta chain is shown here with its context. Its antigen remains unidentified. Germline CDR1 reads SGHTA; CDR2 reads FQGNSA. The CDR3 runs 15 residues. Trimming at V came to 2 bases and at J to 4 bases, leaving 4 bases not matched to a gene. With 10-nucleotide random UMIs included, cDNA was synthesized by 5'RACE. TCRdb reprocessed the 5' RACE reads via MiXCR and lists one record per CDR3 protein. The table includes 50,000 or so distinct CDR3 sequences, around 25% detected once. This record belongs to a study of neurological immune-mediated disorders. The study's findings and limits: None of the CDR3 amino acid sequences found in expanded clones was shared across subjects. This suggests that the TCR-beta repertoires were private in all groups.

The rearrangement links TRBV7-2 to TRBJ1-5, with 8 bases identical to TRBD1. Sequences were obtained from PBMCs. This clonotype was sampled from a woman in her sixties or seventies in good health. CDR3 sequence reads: CASSLYRGINQPQHF. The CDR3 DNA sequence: TGTGCCAGCAGCTTATACAGGGGGATAAATCAGCCCCAGCATTTT.